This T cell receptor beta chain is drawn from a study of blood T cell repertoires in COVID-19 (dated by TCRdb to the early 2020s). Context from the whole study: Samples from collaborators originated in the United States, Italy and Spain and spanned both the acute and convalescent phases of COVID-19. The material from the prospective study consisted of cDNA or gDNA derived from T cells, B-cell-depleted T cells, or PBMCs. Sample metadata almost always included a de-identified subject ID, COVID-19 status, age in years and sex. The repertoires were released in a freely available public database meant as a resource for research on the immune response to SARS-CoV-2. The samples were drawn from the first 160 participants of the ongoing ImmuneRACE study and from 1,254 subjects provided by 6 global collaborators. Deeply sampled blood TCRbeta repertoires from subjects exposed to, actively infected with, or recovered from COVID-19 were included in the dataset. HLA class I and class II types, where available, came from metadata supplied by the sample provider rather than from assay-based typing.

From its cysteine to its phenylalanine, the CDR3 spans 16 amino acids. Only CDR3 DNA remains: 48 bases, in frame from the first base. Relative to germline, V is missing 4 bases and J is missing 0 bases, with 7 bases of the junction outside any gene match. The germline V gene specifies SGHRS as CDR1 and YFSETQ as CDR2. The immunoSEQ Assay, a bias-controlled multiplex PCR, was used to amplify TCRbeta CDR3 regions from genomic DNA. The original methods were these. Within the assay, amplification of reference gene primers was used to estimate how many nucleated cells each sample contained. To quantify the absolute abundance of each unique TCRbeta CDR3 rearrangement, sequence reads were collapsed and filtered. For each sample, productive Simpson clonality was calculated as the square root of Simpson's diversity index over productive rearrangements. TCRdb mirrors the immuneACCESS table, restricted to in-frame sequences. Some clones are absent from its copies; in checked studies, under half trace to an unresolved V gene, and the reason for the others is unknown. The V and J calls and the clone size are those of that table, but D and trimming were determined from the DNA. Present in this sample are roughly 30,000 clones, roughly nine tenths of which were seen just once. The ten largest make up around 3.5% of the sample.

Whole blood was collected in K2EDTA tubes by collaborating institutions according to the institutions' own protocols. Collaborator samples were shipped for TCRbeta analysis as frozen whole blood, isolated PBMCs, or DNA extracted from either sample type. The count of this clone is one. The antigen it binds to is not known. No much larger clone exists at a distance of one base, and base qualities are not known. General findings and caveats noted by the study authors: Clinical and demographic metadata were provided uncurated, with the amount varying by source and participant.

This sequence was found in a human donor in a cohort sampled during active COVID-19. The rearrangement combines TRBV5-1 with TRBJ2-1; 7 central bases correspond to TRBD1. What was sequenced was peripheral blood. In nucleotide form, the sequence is TGCGCCAGCAGCGTCGTCCGGGACAGCTCCTACAATGAGCAGTTCTTC. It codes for CASSVVRDSSYNEQFF.